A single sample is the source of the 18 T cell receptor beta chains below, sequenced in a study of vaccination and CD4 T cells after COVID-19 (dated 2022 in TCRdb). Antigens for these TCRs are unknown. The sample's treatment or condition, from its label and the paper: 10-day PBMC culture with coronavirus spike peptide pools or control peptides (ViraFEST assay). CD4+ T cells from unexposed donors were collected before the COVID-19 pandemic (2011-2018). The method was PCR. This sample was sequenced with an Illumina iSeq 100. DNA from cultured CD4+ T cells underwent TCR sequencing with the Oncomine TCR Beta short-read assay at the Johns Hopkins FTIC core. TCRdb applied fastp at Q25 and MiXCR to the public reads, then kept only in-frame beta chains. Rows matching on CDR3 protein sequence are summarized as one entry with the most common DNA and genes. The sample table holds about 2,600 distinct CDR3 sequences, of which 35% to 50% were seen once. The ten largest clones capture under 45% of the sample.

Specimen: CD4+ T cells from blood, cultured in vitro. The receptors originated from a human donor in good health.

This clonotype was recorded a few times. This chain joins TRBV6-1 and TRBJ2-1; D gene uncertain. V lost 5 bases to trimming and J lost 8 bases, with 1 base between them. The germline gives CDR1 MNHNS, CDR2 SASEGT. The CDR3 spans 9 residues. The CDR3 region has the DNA TGTGCCAGCAGTCATGAGCAGTTCTTC. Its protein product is CASSHEQFF.

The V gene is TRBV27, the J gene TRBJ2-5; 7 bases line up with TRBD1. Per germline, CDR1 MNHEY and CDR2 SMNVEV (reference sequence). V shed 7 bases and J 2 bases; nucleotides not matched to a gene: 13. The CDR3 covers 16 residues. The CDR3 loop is CASKRGRGTLQETQYF. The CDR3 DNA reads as TGTGCCAGCAAACGTGGCAGGGGGACGTTACAAGAGACCCAGTACTTC.

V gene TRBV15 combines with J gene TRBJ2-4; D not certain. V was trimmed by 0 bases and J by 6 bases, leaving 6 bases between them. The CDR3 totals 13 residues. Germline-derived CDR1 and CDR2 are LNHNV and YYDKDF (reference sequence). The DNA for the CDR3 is TGTGCCACCAGCAGAGATCTACGAAACATTCAGTACTTC. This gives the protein CATSRDLRNIQYF.

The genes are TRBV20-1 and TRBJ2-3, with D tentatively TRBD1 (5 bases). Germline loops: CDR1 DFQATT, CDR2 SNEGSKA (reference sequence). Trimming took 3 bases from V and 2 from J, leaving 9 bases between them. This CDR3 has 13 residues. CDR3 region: CSARGPYTDTQYF. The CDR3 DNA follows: TGCAGTGCTAGGGGGCCTTACACAGATACGCAGTATTTT.

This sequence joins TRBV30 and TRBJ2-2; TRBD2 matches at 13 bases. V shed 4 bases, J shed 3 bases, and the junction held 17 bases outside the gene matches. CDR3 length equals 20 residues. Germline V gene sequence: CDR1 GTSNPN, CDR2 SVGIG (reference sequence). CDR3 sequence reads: CAWTLTPGLAGELYTGELFF. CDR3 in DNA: TGTGCCTGGACCCTCACCCCCGGACTAGCGGGAGAATTGTACACCGGGGAGCTGTTTTTT.

CDR3 protein: CASSSFVAGLAGGNQETQYF. The DNA of the CDR3 is TGTGCCAGCAGCTCCTTCGTCGCGGGACTAGCGGGGGGCAACCAAGAGACCCAGTACTTC. The chain carries TRBV7-9 and TRBJ2-5, with 15 bases fitting TRBD2. The CDR3 is 20 residues long. Trimming removed 4 bases from V and 0 bases from J; junction bases left unmatched: 12. Looked up from germline, CDR1 is SEHNR and CDR2 is FQNEAQ (reference sequence).

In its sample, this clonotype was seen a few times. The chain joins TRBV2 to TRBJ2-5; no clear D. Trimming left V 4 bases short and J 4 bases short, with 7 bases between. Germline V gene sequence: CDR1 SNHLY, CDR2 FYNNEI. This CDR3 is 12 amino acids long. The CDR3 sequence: CASSVNGETQYF. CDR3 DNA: TGTGCCAGCAGTGTAAATGGAGAGACCCAGTACTTC.

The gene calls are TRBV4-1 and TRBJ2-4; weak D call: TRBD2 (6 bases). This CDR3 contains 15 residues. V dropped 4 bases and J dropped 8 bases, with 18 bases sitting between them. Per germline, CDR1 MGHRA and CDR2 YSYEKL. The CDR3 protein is CASSPTLGGVDIQYF. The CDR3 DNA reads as TGCGCCAGCAGCCCCACTTTGGGGGGTGTGGACATTCAGTACTTC.

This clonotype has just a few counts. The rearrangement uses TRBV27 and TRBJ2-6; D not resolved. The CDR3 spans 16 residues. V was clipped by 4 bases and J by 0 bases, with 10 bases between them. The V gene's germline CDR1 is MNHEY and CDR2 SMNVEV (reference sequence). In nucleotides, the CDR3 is TGTGCCAGCAGTTATGGACGGAGCTCTGGGGCCAACGTCCTGACTTTC. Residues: CASSYGRSSGANVLTF.

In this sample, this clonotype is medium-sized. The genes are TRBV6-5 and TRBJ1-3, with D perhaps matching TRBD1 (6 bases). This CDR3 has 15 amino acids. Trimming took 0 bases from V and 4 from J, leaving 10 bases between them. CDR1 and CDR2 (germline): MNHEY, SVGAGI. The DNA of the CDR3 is TGTGCCAGCAGTTACTCTTCCGGGACAGGAAACACCATATATTTT. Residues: CASSYSSGTGNTIYF.

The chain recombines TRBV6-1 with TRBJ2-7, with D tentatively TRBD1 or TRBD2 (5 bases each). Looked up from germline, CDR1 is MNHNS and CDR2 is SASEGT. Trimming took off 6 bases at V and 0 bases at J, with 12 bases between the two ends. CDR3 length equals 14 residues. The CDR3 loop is CASSGDPSSYEQYF. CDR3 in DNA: TGTGCCAGCAGCGGGGACCCAAGCTCCTACGAGCAGTACTTC.

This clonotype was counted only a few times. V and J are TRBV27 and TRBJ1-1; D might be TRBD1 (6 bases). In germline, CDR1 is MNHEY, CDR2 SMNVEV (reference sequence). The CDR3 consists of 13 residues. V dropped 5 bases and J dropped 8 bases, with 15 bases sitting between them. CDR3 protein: CASSTRDTVEAFF. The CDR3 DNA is TGTGCCAGCAGTACCCGGGACACGGTAGAAGCTTTCTTT.

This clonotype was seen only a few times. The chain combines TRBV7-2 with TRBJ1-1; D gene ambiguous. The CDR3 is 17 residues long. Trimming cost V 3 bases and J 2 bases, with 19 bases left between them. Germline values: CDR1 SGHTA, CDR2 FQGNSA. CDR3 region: CASSFSTNRKTNTEAFF. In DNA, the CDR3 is TGTGCCAGCAGCTTTAGCACGAACAGAAAAACTAACACTGAAGCTTTCTTT. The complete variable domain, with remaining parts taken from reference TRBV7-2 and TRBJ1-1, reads GAGVSQSPSNKVTEKGKDVELRCDPISGHTALYWYRQSLGQGLEFLIYFQGNSAPDKSGLPSDRFSAERTGGSVSTLTIQRTQQEDSAVYLCASSFSTNRKTNTEAFFGQGTRLTVV.

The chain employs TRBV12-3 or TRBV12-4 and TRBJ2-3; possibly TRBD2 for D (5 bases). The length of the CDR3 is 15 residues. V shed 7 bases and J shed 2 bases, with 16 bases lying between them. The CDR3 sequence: CASTPAGRSTDTQYF. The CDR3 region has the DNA TGTGCCAGCACCCCCGCGGGCCGCTCCACAGATACGCAGTATTTT.

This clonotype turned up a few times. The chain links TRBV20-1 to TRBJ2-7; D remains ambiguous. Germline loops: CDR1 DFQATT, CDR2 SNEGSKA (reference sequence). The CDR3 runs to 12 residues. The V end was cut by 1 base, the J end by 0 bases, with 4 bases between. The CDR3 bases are TGCAGTGCTAGAGGGTCCTCCTACGAGCAGTACTTC. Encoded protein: CSARGSSYEQYF.

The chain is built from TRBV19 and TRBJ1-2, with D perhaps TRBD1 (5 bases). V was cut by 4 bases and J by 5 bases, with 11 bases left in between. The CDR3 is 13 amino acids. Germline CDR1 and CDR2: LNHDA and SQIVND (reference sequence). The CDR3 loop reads CASSTTRGYGYTF. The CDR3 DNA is TGTGCCAGTAGTACCACAAGGGGTTATGGCTACACCTTC.

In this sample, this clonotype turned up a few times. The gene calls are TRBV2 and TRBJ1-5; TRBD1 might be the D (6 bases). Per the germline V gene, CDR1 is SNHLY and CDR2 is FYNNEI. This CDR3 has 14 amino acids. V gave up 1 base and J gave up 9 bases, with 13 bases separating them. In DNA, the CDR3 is TGTGCCAGCAGTGAAGAGGGGGGGCCGATGCCCCAGCATTTT. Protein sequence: CASSEEGGPMPQHF.

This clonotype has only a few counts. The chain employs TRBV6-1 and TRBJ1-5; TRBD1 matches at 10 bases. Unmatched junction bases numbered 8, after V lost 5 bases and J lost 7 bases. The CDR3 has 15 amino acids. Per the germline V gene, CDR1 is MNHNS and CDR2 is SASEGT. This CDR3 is CASSTTGGARQPQHF. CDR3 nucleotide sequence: TGTGCCAGCAGTACGACAGGGGGCGCGAGGCAGCCCCAGCATTTT.